These T cell receptor beta chains were read from a single sample in a study of cytomegalovirus exposure and HLA in healthy donors. The protocol was immunoSEQ multiplex PCR, while the TCRdb copy is restricted to in-frame clones and leaves out a portion. This table holds some 200,000 clones, 80% to 85% found once. The sequenced sample was PBMCs. The receptors stem from a boy aged 2 to 10 in good health and CMV-seronegative. Each CDR3 is given without its conserved first and last residue.

j_gene	v_gene	CDR3aa
TRBJ2-5	TRBV6-4	ASSDRAGGQETQY
TRBJ2-3	TRBV15	ATSTETGFRDTQY
TRBJ2-3	TRBV7-7	ASSPGQGTDTQY
TRBJ1-4	TRBV5-4	ASSRAAGENEKLF
TRBJ2-7	TRBV30	AWSVGTGDYEQY
TRBJ1-5	TRBV7-8	ASSLQGNQPQH
TRBJ2-1	TRBV30	AWSETLKLLNEQF
TRBJ1-2	TRBV7-9	ASSQTGGGGYT
TRBJ2-1	TRBV7-9	ASSGFGLADYNEQF
TRBJ2-2	TRBV27	ASSPTQTGELF
TRBJ2-7	TRBV14	ASSLGTGPYEQY
TRBJ2-4	TRBV6-1	ASRATSGGNIQY
TRBJ2-1	TRBV5-1	ASSFQALEQF